The T cell receptor (beta chain) under discussion was sequenced for a study of T cells in Graves' hyperthyroidism and ophthalmopathy. The CDR3 sequence is 13 residues long. The germline CDR1 and CDR2 sequences are GTSNPN and SVGIG (reference sequence). V dropped 8 bases and J dropped 2 bases, with 15 bases sitting between them. This clonotype was seen ten or more times. Using RNA transcripts as the source, TCR beta CDR3 regions were amplified. First-round RT-PCR of the TCR CDR3 relied on the HTBI primer set. TCRdb re-called the multiplex PCR reads with MiXCR, one entry per CDR3 protein. The sample yields about 180,000 distinct CDR3 sequences, about 9.4% seen once.

The sample taken for sequencing was blood. The chain has TRBV30 and TRBJ1-2; perhaps TRBD1 as D (5 bases). The TCR comes from a woman between 18 and 30 years old with Graves' hyperthyroidism that later progressed to Graves' ophthalmopathy. This chain's CDR3 is CAREIQANYGYTF. The CDR3 coding sequence is TGTGCCAGAGAGATACAGGCCAACTATGGCTACACCTTC.